This TCR beta chain stems from a study of long-term antiretroviral therapy in people with HIV. Findings and caveats of the study: Clonal expansions arising prior to ART prevailed in the repertoire at every time point. Neither ART adherence, viral resistance nor therapy changes were documented.

A word on this clone: Its specificity is not known.

Samples were assayed with immunoSEQ v3.0 at survey level. Sequencing was intended to reach about 35,000-55,000 T-cell genomes per sample. Assay used: immunoSEQ multiplex PCR; TCRdb lists only in-frame clones, some missing. This sample carries about 28,000 clones, less than 90% of them seen once, and the ten largest clones take roughly 1%. The CDR3 runs to 16 residues. The V gene's germline CDR1 is SGHAT and CDR2 FQNNGV. The ends lost 0 bases at V and 4 bases at J; junction bases unmatched: 6. The sequencing here drew on unsorted PBMCs, taken 2 years after starting antiretroviral therapy. The gene calls are TRBV11-2 and TRBJ2-1, with TRBD1 identical over 7 bases. This receptor was taken from a man aged 50 to 59 with HIV. This CDR3 is CASSLEEQGSYNEQFF. The DNA of the CDR3 is TGTGCCAGCAGCTTAGAGGAACAGGGGTCTTACAATGAGCAGTTCTTC.